This TCR beta chain originates from a study of T-cell reconstitution after alpha-beta-depleted transplantation in children. V lost 1 base, J lost 4 bases, and 8 bases stayed unmatched. This CDR3 has 17 amino acids. Germline V gene data show CDR1 as SGHDN and CDR2 as FVKESK. Preparation of the TCRbeta library used unique molecular identifiers. A single record per CDR3 protein comes from TCRdb applying MiXCR to the PCR reads. The data contain approximately 490,000 distinct CDR3 sequences, roughly an eighth of them singletons. This clonotype has a handful of counts. This specimen consisted of PBMCs from the stem cell graft donor, obtained from the stem cell graft. The TCR comes from a human donor who donated a stem cell graft to a child with combined immunodeficiency. The chain links TRBV14 to TRBJ2-1, with 9 bases lining up with TRBD2. The CDR3 DNA follows: TGTGCCAGCAGCCAAGCCGGGCGGGGGGGCCTGTACAATGAGCAGTTCTTC. Amino acid sequence: CASSQAGRGGLYNEQFF.